A single sample gave rise to the 27 T cell receptor beta chains below, sequenced in a study of shared T cell receptors in the human thymus. Only in-frame clones appear in the TCRdb table, and some are missing; sequencing was by immunoSEQ multiplex PCR. The sample has about 610,000 clones, 70% to 90% seen once; the top ten hold 0.0095% to 0.012%. These same records also appear under a second study, on human thymus T cells.

Sequenced: thymocytes. The origin of the receptors is a boy under three years old with a congenital heart defect.

The chain is built from TRBV30 and TRBJ2-1; 8 bases match TRBD2. CDR1 and CDR2 from the germline V gene are GTSNPN and SVGIG (reference sequence). After removal of 3 bases from V and 0 bases from J, the junction contained 7 bases not matched to a gene. The CDR3 contains 16 residues. The CDR3 spells CAWSERGGLSYNEQFF. CDR3 nucleotides: TGTGCCTGGAGCGAACGGGGGGGTCTCTCCTACAATGAGCAGTTCTTC.

This clone was recorded only once. This sequence joins TRBV4-1 and TRBJ2-7; 7 bases agree with TRBD2. The V and J ends lost 7 bases and 2 bases, in that order; junction bases with no gene match: 17. Per the germline V gene, CDR1 is MGHRA and CDR2 is YSYEKL. The CDR3 is 17 amino acids. This chain's CDR3 is CASTLGSERGSPYEQYF. CDR3 coding DNA: TGCGCCAGCACGCTAGGGTCGGAGCGGGGATCCCCCTACGAGCAGTACTTC.

In its sample, this clone was seen a few times. The chain is built from TRBV5-4 and TRBJ2-7; D might be TRBD1 (5 bases). V lost 3 bases and J lost 4, with 11 bases in between. Germline V gives CDR1 SGHNT, CDR2 YYREEE (reference sequence). This CDR3 spans 13 amino acids. CDR3 amino acids: CASSSGITYEQYF. The DNA for the CDR3 is TGTGCCAGCAGCTCAGGGATTACTTACGAGCAGTACTTC.

This chain uses TRBV13 with TRBJ2-6; D gene uncertain. Trimming took 7 bases from V and 1 from J, leaving 8 bases between them. This CDR3 has 14 amino acids. CDR1 and CDR2 (germline): PRHDT, FYEKMQ (reference sequence). CDR3 nucleotide sequence: TGTGCCAGCATGCGGAAATCTGGGGCCAACGTCCTGACTTTC. It encodes CASMRKSGANVLTF. Supplemented by reference TRBV13 and TRBJ2-6, the full variable domain reads AAGVIQSPRHLIKEKRETATLKCYPIPRHDTVYWYQQGPGQDPQFLISFYEKMQSDKGSIPDRFSAQQFSDYHSELNMSSLELGDSALYFCASMRKSGANVLTFGAGSRLTVL.

The chain links TRBV5-4 to TRBJ2-5, with 7 bases aligning to TRBD1. The CDR3 runs to 16 residues. V was pared by 0 bases and J by 2 bases, with 7 bases of the junction left unmatched. Germline CDR1 reads SGHNT; CDR2 reads YYREEE (reference sequence). The DNA of the CDR3 is TGTGCCAGCAGCTTGGCCGAGACAGGGTGGCAAGAGACCCAGTACTTC. Translation: CASSLAETGWQETQYF.

This chain links TRBV5-5 with TRBJ2-3; TRBD2 agrees at 7 bases. CDR3 length equals 16 residues. V lost 1 base to trimming and J lost 0 bases; unmatched junction nucleotides: 5. CDR1 and CDR2 (germline): SGHKS, YYEKEE (reference sequence). CDR3 sequence reads: CASSLSRSGSTDTQYF. CDR3 nucleotides: TGTGCCAGCAGCTTGTCCCGTAGCGGGAGCACAGATACGCAGTATTTT.

The sample holds one count of this clone. This chain joins TRBV5-5 and TRBJ1-5; D may be TRBD1 (5 bases). The germline CDR1 and CDR2 sequences are SGHKS and YYEKEE (reference sequence). The CDR3 contains 15 residues. Trimming stripped 2 bases from V and 2 bases from J, with 11 bases between. The CDR3 DNA follows: TGTGCCAGCAGCTTCATAGGGGTTGGCAATCAGCCCCAGCATTTT. It specifies CASSFIGVGNQPQHF.

The chain uses TRBV11-2 and TRBJ2-3; TRBD2 matches 7 bases. The CDR3 runs 12 residues. CDR1 SGHAT and CDR2 FQNNGV come from the germline V gene. Trimming at V came to 1 base and at J to 14 bases, leaving 6 bases not matched to a gene. The CDR3 sequence: CASSLGVREGYF. The CDR3 DNA follows: TGTGCCAGCAGCTTAGGTGTCAGGGAGGGGTATTTT.

The rearrangement uses TRBV5-4 and TRBJ1-3; possible D gene TRBD1, 5 bases. The germline gives CDR1 SGHNT, CDR2 YYREEE (reference sequence). V gave up 5 bases and J gave up 2 bases, with 20 bases separating them. The CDR3 covers 17 residues. The CDR3 DNA sequence: TGTGCCAGCAGGCGCCACGACAGTGTGAGTGCTGGAAACACCATATATTTT. It codes for CASRRHDSVSAGNTIYF.

This clone has just a few counts. The chain has TRBV29-1 and TRBJ2-3; the match to TRBD2 covers 10 bases. V trimming: 3 bases; J trimming: 4 bases; junction bases outside the gene matches: 31. Germline V gene sequence: CDR1 SQVTM, CDR2 ANQGSEA. The CDR3 loop spans 23 amino acids. The CDR3 is CSVEPRDPGALAGAWVEADTQYF. CDR3 in DNA: TGCAGCGTTGAGCCCCGGGACCCCGGGGCCCTAGCGGGAGCTTGGGTTGAGGCAGATACGCAGTATTTT.

CDR3 bases: TGTGCCAGCAGCTTCCAGGGGAACTATGGCTACACCTTC. Amino acids: CASSFQGNYGYTF. This chain joins TRBV7-9 and TRBJ1-2; D may be TRBD1 (6 bases). V was pared by 3 bases and J by 2 bases, with 7 bases between. The CDR3 loop spans 13 amino acids. The V gene's germline CDR1 is SEHNR and CDR2 FQNEAQ (reference sequence).

This clone was found once. This sample also contains other DNA sequences that code for the same CDR3. This chain uses TRBV20-1 with TRBJ1-1, with D uncertain. The CDR3 contains 11 residues. Germline CDR1 DFQATT, CDR2 SNEGSKA (reference sequence). V was trimmed by 6 bases and J by 5 bases, leaving 10 bases between them. The CDR3 loop reads CSATGRTEAFF. The CDR3 DNA is TGCAGTGCCACCGGTCGGACTGAAGCTTTCTTT.

V is TRBV5-8 and J is TRBJ1-2; 8 bases align to TRBD1. V lost 0 bases and J lost 1; bases outside the gene matches: 8. Germline CDR1 SGHTS, CDR2 YDEGEE. CDR3 size: 17 residues. For the CDR3, the DNA is TGTGCCAGCAGCTTGGCCAGGTGGACAGGGCTTAACTATGGCTACACCTTC. Protein: CASSLARWTGLNYGYTF.

CDR3 region: CASSLAASGQPNTGELFF. Written as DNA, the CDR3 is TGTGCCAGCAGCTTGGCCGCTAGCGGACAACCGAACACCGGGGAGCTGTTTTTT. The chain recombines TRBV5-4 with TRBJ2-2, with 7 positions matching TRBD2. This CDR3 is built from 18 residues. The junction had 8 bases not matched to a gene; V was cut back by 0 bases and J by 0 bases. The germline CDR1 and CDR2 sequences are SGHNT and YYREEE (reference sequence).

The chain has TRBV7-3 and TRBJ2-7; D may be TRBD1 (6 bases). The germline gives CDR1 SGHTA, CDR2 FQGTGA. Trimming stripped 2 bases from V and 4 bases from J, with 12 bases between. This CDR3 is built from 14 residues. CDR3 sequence (DNA): TGTGCCAGCAGCTTACAGGGTCAGGGGTACGAGCAGTACTTC. This encodes CASSLQGQGYEQYF.

The gene calls are TRBV15 and TRBJ1-5, with 7 bases that match TRBD1. V dropped 2 bases and J dropped 2; count of bases not matched to a gene: 9. Looked up from germline, CDR1 is LNHNV and CDR2 is YYDKDF (reference sequence). This CDR3 region has 17 residues. In DNA, the CDR3 is TGTGCCACCAGCAGACTACAAAGAGGGGGCGGCAATCAGCCCCAGCATTTT. Its translation: CATSRLQRGGGNQPQHF.

The V gene is TRBV5-8, the J gene TRBJ1-2, with D tentatively TRBD1 (5 bases). Per germline, CDR1 SGHTS and CDR2 YDEGEE. The CDR3 consists of 15 residues. V shed 2 bases and J shed 4 bases, with 15 bases lying between them. The CDR3 is CASSLAWRGTYGYTF. CDR3 in DNA: TGTGCCAGCAGCTTAGCGTGGAGGGGTACCTATGGCTACACCTTC.

The gene calls are TRBV6-1 and TRBJ2-5; 7 bases line up with TRBD1. V lost 2 bases and J lost 3; bases outside the gene matches: 6. CDR3 size: 15 residues. Germline CDR1 and CDR2: MNHNS and SASEGT. CDR3 nucleotide sequence: TGTGCCAGCAGTGAAAGAAGGGACAGTGAAGAGACCCAGTACTTC. It is translated as CASSERRDSEETQYF.

The rearrangement uses TRBV6-5 and TRBJ2-7; 9 bases are a match to TRBD1. Germline V gene data show CDR1 as MNHEY and CDR2 as SVGAGI. With 6 bases clipped from V and 5 bases from J, the junction kept 11 bases outside the gene matches. The CDR3 is made up of 15 amino acids. In DNA, the CDR3 is TGTGCCAGCAGCCCCCGGGGGGACAGGGCCCACGAGCAGTACTTC. The encoded protein is CASSPRGDRAHEQYF.

The V gene is TRBV7-3, the J gene TRBJ2-1, with 8 bases aligning to TRBD2. Germline-derived CDR1 and CDR2 are SGHTA and FQGTGA. After removal of 5 bases from V and 0 bases from J, the junction contained 6 bases not matched to a gene. The CDR3 is 16 amino acids. Here the CDR3 reads CASSQPGTSSYNEQFF. As DNA, the CDR3 is TGTGCCAGCAGCCAGCCCGGGACTAGCTCCTACAATGAGCAGTTCTTC. The full variable domain, completed using reference TRBV7-3 and TRBJ2-1, is GAGVSQTPSNKVTEKGKYVELRCDPISGHTALYWYRQSLGQGPEFLIYFQGTGAADDSGLPNDRFFAVRPEGSVSTLKIQRTERGDSAVYLCASSQPGTSSYNEQFFGPGTRLTVL.

The chain combines TRBV30 with TRBJ2-5, with D possibly TRBD1 on 5 matching bases. The DNA end is more similar to TRBJ2-7, so the J call may be wrong. This CDR3 region has 15 residues. Germline CDR1 reads GTSNPN; CDR2 reads SVGIG (reference sequence). The CDR3 sequence is CAWSEAQGVGYEQYF. CDR3 DNA: TGTGCCTGGAGCGAGGCCCAGGGCGTGGGCTACGAGCAGTACTTC.

The chain joins TRBV14 to TRBJ2-6, with D hard to call. The V end was cut by 3 bases, the J end by 0 bases, with 9 bases between. CDR3 length equals 16 residues. Germline CDR1 reads SGHDN; CDR2 reads FVKESK. The CDR3 reads CASSQLSVSGANVLTF. CDR3 coding DNA: TGTGCCAGCAGCCAGCTATCGGTCTCTGGGGCCAACGTCCTGACTTTC.

The chain joins TRBV21-1 to TRBJ2-3; no DNA check was done on the table's D call, TRBD2. TRBV21-1 is tagged as a pseudogene. This CDR3 has 10 residues. In DNA form, the CDR3 reads TGTGCCAGCCGGGCAGATACGCAGTATTTT. As protein: CASRADTQYF.

This chain links TRBV7-2 with TRBJ1-2; D not certain. CDR1 and CDR2 from the germline V gene are SGHTA and FQGNSA. The CDR3 covers 13 residues. Trimming shortened V by 0 bases and J by 8 bases, and 10 bases separated the two germline ends. The CDR3 region is CASSLAIQRGYTF. The CDR3 coding sequence is TGTGCCAGCAGCTTAGCGATACAGCGGGGCTACACCTTC.

The chain has TRBV30 and TRBJ2-1, with no clear D. The germline CDR1 and CDR2 sequences are GTSNPN and SVGIG (reference sequence). With 0 bases removed from V and 5 bases from J, the gap between germline ends came to 5 bases. The CDR3 has 12 amino acids. Written as DNA, the CDR3 is TGTGCCTGGAGTGTACAGAACAATGAGCAGTTCTTC. Encoded protein: CAWSVQNNEQFF.

The chain links TRBV6-5 to TRBJ2-2, with a weak D call TRBD1 (6 bases). V was pared by 2 bases and J by 5 bases, with 12 bases between. This CDR3 comprises 15 residues. Germline-derived CDR1 and CDR2 are MNHEY and SVGAGI. DNA of the CDR3: TGTGCCAGCAGTTACAGGGGGATAGGGACCGGGGAGCTGTTTTTT. Its translation: CASSYRGIGTGELFF.

The chain joins TRBV27 to TRBJ2-1, with TRBD1 identical over 7 bases. This CDR3 contains 14 residues. V shed 6 bases, J shed 0 bases, and the junction held 2 bases outside the gene matches. Germline CDR1 reads MNHEY; CDR2 reads SMNVEV (reference sequence). DNA for the CDR3: TGTGCCAGCAGGGGACAGACCTCCTACAATGAGCAGTTCTTC. Translation: CASRGQTSYNEQFF.